These 27 T cell receptor beta chains originate from one sample sequenced in a study of CD8+CD57+ T cells in acquired aplastic anemia. CDR3 and TCR beta VDJ profiling relied on genomic DNA as the template. TCRdb re-called the reads through MiXCR, storing one row per CDR3 protein. The sample lists hundreds of thousands of distinct CDR3 sequences, approximately 70% occurring once. Sequencing input: sorted CD4+, CD8+, or CD8+CD57+ T cells (not recorded which) from PBMCs. These receptor sequences come from a human donor in good health, serving as a control.

Concerning this clonotype itself: Since the CDR3 does not end with the conserved phenylalanine or tryptophan, this likely comes from a read error. The J gene is TRBJ1-4, the V gene TRBV19; unclear D gene. The CDR3 length is 12 residues. Germline CDR1 LNHDA, CDR2 SQIVND (reference sequence). The ends were cut back, 3 bases at V and 4 bases at J, with 3 bases in the middle. DNA of the CDR3: TGTGCCAGTAGTATGGATAATGAAAAACTGTTTGTT. It encodes CASSMDNEKLFV.

The chain joins TRBV7-2 to TRBJ2-7, with 9 bases matching TRBD1. The CDR3 length is 14 residues. Germline V CDR1 and CDR2: SGHTA, FQGNSA. V dropped 2 bases and J dropped 3; count of bases not matched to a gene: 2. In DNA, the CDR3 is TGTGCCAGCAGCTTATGGGGACAGGGCTACGAGCAGTACTTC. Its protein is CASSLWGQGYEQYF.

This clonotype was observed many times. The V gene is TRBV6-4, the J gene TRBJ2-4; tentatively, D is TRBD1 (6 bases). V gave up 2 bases and J gave up 4 bases, with 15 bases separating them. The CDR3 spans 16 residues. Looked up from germline, CDR1 is MRHNA and CDR2 is SNTAGT. CDR3 in amino acids: CASSDASGQIKNIQYF. Written as DNA, the CDR3 is TGTGCCAGCAGTGACGCTTCAGGACAGATTAAAAACATTCAGTACTTC.

The J gene is TRBJ1-5, the V gene TRBV12-3 or TRBV12-4; D is unclear. This CDR3 contains 14 residues. This CDR3 is CASGSGYRNQPQHF. CDR3 bases: TGTGCTAGTGGTTCAGGCTACAGAAATCAGCCCCAGCATTTT.

This clonotype turned up a few times. This chain joins TRBV9 and TRBJ2-1; D gene unclear. Trimming removed 0 bases from V and 0 bases from J, with 13 bases in between. Germline values: CDR1 SGDLS, CDR2 YYNGEE. The CDR3 spans 17 residues. CDR3 in DNA: TGTGCCAGCAGCGTAGGTCTTGTTAGTAACTCCTACAATGAGCAGTTCTTC. This encodes CASSVGLVSNSYNEQFF.

The chain links TRBV19 to TRBJ1-5; 8 nucleotides agree with TRBD1. Germline CDR1 is LNHDA and CDR2 is SQIVND (reference sequence). Trimming cost V 7 bases and J 1 base; bases outside gene matches: 18. The CDR3 runs to 19 residues. CDR3 loop: CASNTQYRTGIGSNQPQHF. In nucleotides, the CDR3 is TGTGCCAGTAATACCCAATATCGGACAGGGATCGGCAGCAATCAGCCCCAGCATTTT. Full variable domain (remainder filled in from reference TRBV19 and TRBJ1-5): DGGITQSPKYLFRKEGQNVTLSCEQNLNHDAMYWYRQDPGQGLRLIYYSQIVNDFQKGDIAEGYSVSREKKESFPLTVTSAQKNPTAFYLCASNTQYRTGIGSNQPQHFGDGTRLSIL.

This clonotype was recorded many times. This rearrangement joins TRBV19 to TRBJ2-1; the D gene is possibly TRBD1 (5 bases). The CDR3 has 15 amino acids. Looked up from germline, CDR1 is LNHDA and CDR2 is SQIVND (reference sequence). Trimming stripped 9 bases from V and 4 bases from J, with 19 bases between. As DNA, the CDR3 is TGTGCCAGCACTCAGGGTATTGGTATGTACAATGAGCAGTTCTTC. It is translated as CASTQGIGMYNEQFF.

V usage is TRBV19 and J usage is TRBJ1-5; maybe TRBD1 (5 bases). The CDR3 consists of 14 residues. Trimming shortened V by 2 bases and J by 5 bases, and 10 bases separated the two germline ends. The germline V gene has CDR1 LNHDA and CDR2 SQIVND (reference sequence). This CDR3 is CASSILGVHQPQHF. The CDR3 region has the DNA TGTGCCAGTAGTATATTGGGGGTTCATCAGCCCCAGCATTTT.

This sequence joins TRBV15 and TRBJ2-2; 9 bases match TRBD2. V lost 8 bases and J lost 3; bases outside the gene matches: 7. The germline V gene has CDR1 LNHNV and CDR2 YYDKDF (reference sequence). CDR3 size: 15 residues. The CDR3 reads CATWEREAHTGELFF. As DNA, the CDR3 is TGTGCCACCTGGGAGCGGGAGGCCCACACCGGGGAGCTGTTTTTT.

This chain links TRBV9 with TRBJ1-1, with D perhaps matching TRBD1 (6 bases). CDR3 size: 12 residues. Between the trimmed V and J ends, which lost 0 bases and 12 bases, there was a span of 12 bases. Germline V gene sequence: CDR1 SGDLS, CDR2 YYNGEE. In DNA form, the CDR3 reads TGTGCCAGCAGCGTAGATCGGGGGCCAACTTTCTTT. It specifies CASSVDRGPTFF.

Comment on this clonotype: Germline and junction disagree at one end, which may indicate a read error. This chain links TRBV7-9 with TRBJ1-1; D is unclear. CDR3 length: 14 residues. Germline-derived CDR1 and CDR2 are SEHNR and FQNEAQ (reference sequence). The CDR3 loop is CATSRVRVHDEAFF. CDR3 DNA sequence: TGTGCCACCAGCAGAGTTAGGGTGCACGATGAAGCTTTCTTT. Using reference TRBV7-9 and TRBJ1-1 for the parts outside the CDR3, the full variable domain is DTGVSQNPRHKITKRGQNVTFRCDPISEHNRLYWYRQTLGQGPEFLTYFQNEAQLEKSRLLSDRFSAERPKGSFSTLEIQRTEQGDSAMYLCATSRVRVHDEAFFGQGTRLTVV.

This clonotype has ten or more counts. This chain joins TRBV6-5 and TRBJ2-3; 9 nucleotides line up with TRBD1. This CDR3 contains 13 residues. With 10 bases clipped from V and 4 bases from J, the junction kept 6 bases outside the gene matches. Germline V lookup: CDR1 MNHEY, CDR2 SVGAGI. CDR3 sequence: CATGQGRSDTQYF. CDR3 bases: TGTGCCACTGGACAGGGGAGGTCAGATACGCAGTATTTT.

The chain couples TRBV9 to TRBJ2-7; TRBD1 matches at 8 bases. The V gene end was trimmed by 3 bases and the J gene end by 10 bases; junction bases not matched to a gene: 15. The CDR3 spans 15 residues. In germline, CDR1 is SGDLS, CDR2 YYNGEE. The CDR3: CASSAGGPSNQPQYF. CDR3 coding DNA: TGTGCCAGCAGCGCAGGGGGCCCAAGCAACCAGCCCCAGTACTTC.

In the case of this clonotype: At one end the junction does not follow the germline gene, possibly because of a read error. The chain couples TRBV4-2 to TRBJ1-3; possible D gene TRBD1, 6 bases. This CDR3 has 16 residues. Germline CDR1 LGHNA, CDR2 YNFKEQ. The CDR3 DNA is TGTGCCAGCAGCCAAGATTGGACAGTCTCTGGAAACACCATATGTTTT. As protein: CASSQDWTVSGNTICF.

This rearrangement joins TRBV7-2 to TRBJ1-1, with a possible D match to TRBD1 (6 bases). V gave up 6 bases and J gave up 6 bases, with 26 bases separating them. The CDR3 length is 17 residues. Germline loops: CDR1 SGHTA, CDR2 FQGNSA. In DNA, the CDR3 is TGTGCCAGCAGGTCGTCCGGGACATACACTGTGACCTCTGAAGCTTTCTTT. The encoded protein is CASRSSGTYTVTSEAFF.

V and J are TRBV6-1 and TRBJ1-1, with unresolved D. The CDR3 consists of 15 residues. Germline values: CDR1 MNHNS, CDR2 SASEGT. V lost 1 base, J lost 1 base, and 10 bases lay in between. CDR3 sequence (DNA): TGTGCCAGCAGTGAAGAAGCGCTGACGAACACTGAAGCTTTCTTT. Its protein is CASSEEALTNTEAFF.

As concerns this clonotype: This CDR3 fails to terminate in the conserved phenylalanine or tryptophan, so it likely reflects a read error. It is unclear where the CDR3 begins or ends on the DNA, so no DNA is shown, and the CDR3 is as TCRdb lists it. V is TRBV7-9 and J is TRBJ2-7; TRBD1 is taken as the D call from the table, unchecked against the DNA. Inclusive of both ends, the CDR3 amounts to 12 amino acids. The germline V gene encodes CDR1 SEHNR and CDR2 FQNEAQ (reference sequence). This CDR3 reads CASSLGGGQPQH.

On this clonotype: The CDR3 end shows no conserved phenylalanine or tryptophan, and so a read error is likely. For the CDR3, the DNA is TGTGCCAGCAACGCAGGGGACAGCCGATATGAGAATAATGAAAAACTGTTTATT. Translated, it gives CASNAGDSRYENNEKLFI. The chain carries TRBV6-2 or TRBV6-3 and TRBJ1-4, with 7 bases identical to TRBD1. Per germline, CDR1 MNHEY and CDR2 SVGEGT. Trimming cost V 7 bases and J 4 bases; bases outside gene matches: 18. This CDR3 is 18 amino acids long.

The chain joins TRBV7-3 to TRBJ1-5; D ambiguous. Per the germline V gene, CDR1 is SGHTA and CDR2 is FQGTGA. This CDR3 spans 16 amino acids. Trimming took 3 bases from V and 5 from J, leaving 17 bases between them. The chain's CDR3 is CASSFEHASRHQPQHF. The CDR3 region has the DNA TGTGCCAGCAGCTTCGAACACGCCTCTCGCCATCAGCCCCAGCATTTT.

Concerning this clonotype itself: With a much larger clone just one base away, this may be a read error. This rearrangement joins TRBV19 to TRBJ1-5; D gene ambiguous. The germline CDR1 and CDR2 sequences are LNHDA and SQIVND (reference sequence). The CDR3 runs 20 residues. The V end lost 4 bases, the J end lost 3 bases, and 28 bases lay between the germline ends. The CDR3 bases are TGTGCCAGTAGTACCAGTCCCGGACCATCAATGTGGGAGGACAATCAGCCCCAGCATTTT. Its translation is CASSTSPGPSMWEDNQPQHF.

This clonotype has a handful of counts. The rearrangement links TRBV4-3 to TRBJ2-1; 10 bases fit TRBD2. V lost 0 bases and J lost 9; bases outside the gene matches: 8. The CDR3 contains 16 residues. CDR1 LGHNA and CDR2 YSLEER come from the germline V gene. The CDR3 DNA follows: TGCGCCAGCAGCCAAGATCAACTAGCGGGGAGGGGTGAGCAGTTCTTC. Translated, it gives CASSQDQLAGRGEQFF.

A word on this clonotype: Compared with germline, one end of the junction differs, possibly owing to a read error. The chain uses TRBV9 and TRBJ1-2; no clear D gene. CDR1 is SGDLS and CDR2 is YYNGEE in the germline V gene. This CDR3 is 13 amino acids long. The CDR3 DNA reads TGTGCCAGCAGCTTAAACCCAGATACGCAGTATTTTTTC. This gives the protein CASSLNPDTQYFF.

Only a few counts were recorded for this clonotype. No conserved phenylalanine or tryptophan is present at the end of the CDR3, so a read error is the likely explanation. The chain links TRBV10-3 to TRBJ2-1, with 10 bases identical to TRBD1. The V segment lost 5 bases and the J segment 6 bases; nucleotides outside the gene matches: 4. Germline V gene sequence: CDR1 ENHRY, CDR2 SYGVKD. The CDR3 covers 14 residues. The CDR3 protein is CAISTGTGVNEQFS. DNA for the CDR3: TGTGCCATCAGTACCGGGACAGGGGTCAATGAGCAGTTCTCC.

This clonotype appeared many times. V is TRBV4-1 and J is TRBJ2-1; 11 positions agree with TRBD2. The CDR3 loop spans 17 amino acids. Trimming at V came to 2 bases and at J to 8 bases, leaving 11 bases not matched to a gene. The germline gives CDR1 MGHRA, CDR2 YSYEKL. In DNA, the CDR3 is TGCGCCAGCAGCCAAAGTCCCGGGACTAGCGGAAGCTATGAGCAGTTCTTC. This codes for CASSQSPGTSGSYEQFF.

The chain couples TRBV20-1 to TRBJ1-2, with D perhaps matching TRBD1 (5 bases). This CDR3 region has 13 residues. V lost 4 bases to trimming and J lost 8 bases, with 17 bases between them. The germline V gene has CDR1 DFQATT and CDR2 SNEGSKA (reference sequence). In DNA form, the CDR3 reads TGCAGTGCTAATCAGGGCAGAATGATGGGCTACACCTTC. It codes for CSANQGRMMGYTF.

This clonotype has at least ten counts. The rearrangement joins TRBV24-1 to TRBJ2-5; D remains unclear. V was shortened by 5 bases and J by 5 bases, with 11 bases between the two germline ends. This CDR3 contains 13 residues. Germline loops: CDR1 KGHDR, CDR2 SFDVKD. CDR3 bases: TGTGCCACCAGTGCGGCTCCGGAGGAGACCCAGTACTTC. Protein product: CATSAAPEETQYF.

This clonotype was recorded many times. CDR3 loop: CAISGGLAGGETQYF. CDR3 nucleotide sequence: TGTGCCATCAGTGGGGGACTAGCGGGGGGAGAGACCCAGTACTTC. This chain links TRBV10-3 with TRBJ2-5; 15 nucleotides agree with TRBD2. The CDR3 length is 15 residues. Germline CDR1 reads ENHRY; CDR2 reads SYGVKD. Trimming at V came to 4 bases and at J to 4 bases, leaving 1 base not matched to a gene.